This record looks at one T cell receptor beta chain sequence and its context. CDR1 MNHEY and CDR2 SVGAGI come from the germline V gene. V trimming: 7 bases; J trimming: 9 bases; junction bases outside the gene matches: 11. The CDR3 length is 14 residues. These data are taken from a study of blood T cell repertoires in COVID-19. Sequenced by immunoSEQ multiplex PCR; TCRdb stores in-frame clones only, minus some. The sample has 150,000 to 190,000 clones; 76% are singletons. The rearrangement joins TRBV6-5 to TRBJ2-1, with 8 bases fitting TRBD2. Sequences were obtained from peripheral blood. The source of this sequence is an elderly woman with acute or convalescent COVID-19. CDR3 loop: CASTIAGYGGEQFF. CDR3 coding DNA: TGTGCCAGCACTATAGCGGGATACGGGGGTGAGCAGTTCTTC.